These 26 T cell receptor beta chains were all obtained from the same sample, sequenced in a study of T-cell reconstitution after alpha-beta-depleted transplantation in children. Preparation of the TCRbeta library used unique molecular identifiers. Each CDR3 protein gets one entry after TCRdb re-called the PCR reads with MiXCR. The table includes about 610,000 distinct CDR3 sequences, approximately 10% detected once. The specimen was PBMCs from the stem cell graft donor, collected from the stem cell graft. These receptors were collected from a human donor who donated a stem cell graft to a child with acute myeloid leukemia.

This clonotype was counted at least ten times. The chain joins TRBV7-2 to TRBJ2-2; D possibly corresponds to TRBD2 (5 bases). CDR3 size: 15 residues. Germline values: CDR1 SGHTA, CDR2 FQGNSA. Trimming took 1 base from V and 0 from J, leaving 6 bases between them. CDR3 region: CASSLEGANTGELFF. The DNA of the CDR3 is TGTGCCAGCAGCTTAGAGGGAGCGAACACCGGGGAGCTGTTTTTT. Combining the CDR3 with reference TRBV7-2 and TRBJ2-2 gives the whole variable domain GAGVSQSPSNKVTEKGKDVELRCDPISGHTALYWYRQSLGQGLEFLIYFQGNSAPDKSGLPSDRFSAERTGGSVSTLTIQRTQQEDSAVYLCASSLEGANTGELFFGEGSRLTVL.

The chain joins TRBV20-1 to TRBJ2-1; 8 bases line up with TRBD2. With V trimmed by 3 bases and J by 4 bases, 5 bases remained unmatched. The CDR3 spans 14 residues. Germline CDR1 and CDR2: DFQATT and SNEGSKA (reference sequence). CDR3 amino acids: CSASWREVYNEQFF. CDR3 in DNA: TGCAGTGCTAGTTGGCGGGAGGTATACAATGAGCAGTTCTTC.

This clonotype was detected ten times or more. The chain employs TRBV7-2 and TRBJ2-7; 7 nucleotides align to TRBD2. The trim removed 5 bases at V and 0 bases at J, leaving 10 bases unmatched. CDR3 length: 16 residues. Germline V gives CDR1 SGHTA, CDR2 FQGNSA. The CDR3 sequence is CASSPRTSDSSYEQYF. The DNA for the CDR3 is TGTGCCAGCAGCCCCAGAACTAGCGATAGCTCCTACGAGCAGTACTTC.

The table lists this clonotype with a few counts. DNA for the CDR3: TGTGCCAGCAGAAAAGGGGGGCAGCGGGAGCAGTACTTC. This sequence encodes CASRKGGQREQYF. The genes are TRBV7-9 and TRBJ2-7; D possibly uses TRBD1 or TRBD2 (6 bases each). This CDR3 contains 13 residues. The V end was cut by 6 bases, the J end by 7 bases, with 16 bases between. In germline, CDR1 is SEHNR, CDR2 FQNEAQ (reference sequence).

This clonotype was detected a few times. This chain uses TRBV7-2 with TRBJ2-7, with 13 bases matching TRBD2. Germline V gene sequence: CDR1 SGHTA, CDR2 FQGNSA. Germline trimming cut 5 bases from V and 9 bases from J; bases unmatched to any gene: 7. This CDR3 contains 14 residues. CDR3 protein: CASSLGTSGTGQYF. The DNA of the CDR3 is TGTGCCAGCAGCCTAGGGACTAGCGGGACGGGGCAGTACTTC.

The V and J genes are TRBV7-9 and TRBJ1-3; D remains unclear. CDR3 length: 15 residues. Germline V gene data show CDR1 as SEHNR and CDR2 as FQNEAQ (reference sequence). V lost 1 base and J lost 4, with 11 bases in between. The CDR3 loop reads CASSLDLGSGNTIYF. In DNA form, the CDR3 reads TGTGCCAGCAGCTTAGATCTGGGTTCCGGAAACACCATATATTTT.

The chain uses TRBV7-2 and TRBJ2-7, with 8 bases aligning to TRBD2. The CDR3 sequence is 14 residues long. V lost 3 bases and J lost 3; bases outside the gene matches: 4. Germline V gene lookup returns CDR1 SGHTA and CDR2 FQGNSA. The CDR3 sequence: CASSLDSGNYEQYF. In DNA form, the CDR3 reads TGTGCCAGCAGCTTGGATAGCGGGAACTACGAGCAGTACTTC.

A word on this clonotype: A much more abundant neighbour one base away suggests this may be a read error. The chain joins TRBV28 to TRBJ2-1; D is unresolved. The CDR3 is 11 amino acids. Germline CDR1 reads MDHEN; CDR2 reads SYDVKM. With 7 bases removed from V and 0 bases from J, the gap between germline ends came to 1 base. The CDR3 protein is CASNSYNEQFF. For the CDR3, the DNA is TGTGCCAGCAACTCCTACAATGAGCAGTTCTTC.

This clonotype was seen ten or more times. The J gene is TRBJ2-2, the V gene TRBV20-1; D is perhaps TRBD1 or TRBD2 (5 bases each). This CDR3 contains 14 residues. V lost 1 base, J lost 4 bases, and 10 bases lay in between. Germline V gives CDR1 DFQATT, CDR2 SNEGSKA (reference sequence). CDR3 region: CSARVGGSTGELFF. CDR3 in DNA: TGCAGTGCTAGAGTTGGGGGTAGCACCGGGGAGCTGTTTTTT.

The rearrangement links TRBV20-1 to TRBJ2-1, with D tentatively TRBD2 (6 bases). V lost 6 bases and J 16 bases, leaving 22 bases between the germline ends. Germline V lookup: CDR1 DFQATT, CDR2 SNEGSKA (reference sequence). CDR3 length equals 12 residues. The CDR3 DNA sequence: TGCAGTGCCTCCGGGGGAGCGGAGGACCCTTTCTTC. Residues: CSASGGAEDPFF.

The sample holds a few counts of this clonotype. The CDR3 loop reads CASSLQPGTEGEAFF. The CDR3 nucleotides are TGCGCCAGCAGCTTACAGCCCGGGACCGAGGGCGAGGCTTTCTTT. The genes are TRBV5-1 and TRBJ1-1; D is possibly TRBD1 (5 bases). Trimming pared 2 bases from V and 11 bases from J, leaving 22 bases between. There are 15 residues in the CDR3. Looked up from germline, CDR1 is SGHRS and CDR2 is YFSETQ.

This clonotype was counted many times. The rearrangement links TRBV7-3 to TRBJ2-6, with D possibly being TRBD2 (5 bases). Germline assignment: CDR1 SGHTA and CDR2 FQGTGA. The CDR3 loop spans 16 amino acids. Trimming removed 2 bases at V and 4 bases at J, with 12 bases between. The DNA for the CDR3 is TGTGCCAGCAGCTTATCGAGGGTGTCCGGGGCCAACGTCCTGACTTTC. This gives the protein CASSLSRVSGANVLTF.

The rearrangement uses TRBV3-1 and TRBJ1-6, with 8 bases aligning to TRBD1. Trimming took 4 bases from V and 7 from J; bases not matched to a gene: 6. This CDR3 has 15 amino acids. CDR1 is LGHDT, CDR2 YNNKEL, per germline (reference sequence). CDR3 loop: CASSRSGQANSPLHF. In DNA, the CDR3 is TGTGCCAGCAGCCGCTCGGGACAGGCAAATTCACCCCTCCACTTT.

Ten or more counts support this clonotype. The V gene is TRBV20-1, the J gene TRBJ1-1; D might be TRBD1 (6 bases). V was shortened by 6 bases and J by 4 bases, with 24 bases between the two germline ends. Germline lookup yields CDR1 DFQATT and CDR2 SNEGSKA (reference sequence). CDR3 length: 16 residues. DNA of the CDR3: TGCAGTGCCCAGCCGGGACACCTTCGAGGGATCACTGAAGCTTTCTTT. Protein: CSAQPGHLRGITEAFF.

The chain uses TRBV20-1 and TRBJ1-5, with D tentatively TRBD1 (6 bases). This CDR3 comprises 13 residues. CDR1 is DFQATT and CDR2 is SNEGSKA in the germline V gene (reference sequence). V shed 4 bases and J shed 11 bases, with 18 bases lying between them. The CDR3 DNA follows: TGCAGTGCTACCCTTCGGGCCACAGGGACCCAGCATTTT. It specifies CSATLRATGTQHF.

This clonotype came up once. The chain couples TRBV14 to TRBJ2-5, with D possibly called TRBD1 or TRBD2 (5 bases each). The CDR3 runs 15 residues. Germline CDR1 reads SGHDN; CDR2 reads FVKESK. V was clipped by 5 bases and J by 6 bases, with 19 bases between them. This CDR3 reads CASSSHGTERKTQYF. In nucleotides, the CDR3 is TGTGCCAGCAGCTCCCACGGGACGGAAAGGAAGACCCAGTACTTC.

The chain combines TRBV7-2 with TRBJ2-5; 10 nucleotides line up with TRBD1. Germline trimming cut 5 bases from V and 4 bases from J; bases unmatched to any gene: 7. The CDR3 totals 15 residues. Germline values: CDR1 SGHTA, CDR2 FQGNSA. CDR3 in amino acids: CASSQTGGAGETQYF. The CDR3 DNA reads TGTGCCAGCAGCCAGACAGGGGGCGCGGGAGAGACCCAGTACTTC.

This clonotype was picked up a small number of times. The chain has TRBV29-1 and TRBJ1-2; D call uncertain. The germline gives CDR1 SQVTM, CDR2 ANQGSEA. The CDR3 runs to 10 residues. Trimming left V 5 bases short and J 8 bases short, with 9 bases between. The CDR3, as DNA: TGCAGCGTTAACAGAGGGGGCTACACCTTC. Encoded protein: CSVNRGGYTF.

This clonotype was observed at least ten times. The J gene is TRBJ2-1, the V gene TRBV11-1, with 10 bases aligning to TRBD2. The germline gives CDR1 SGHAT, CDR2 FQDESV (reference sequence). The CDR3 runs to 15 residues. The V and J ends lost 7 bases and 7 bases, in that order; junction bases with no gene match: 10. CDR3 in amino acids: CASTLEASGGNEQFF. Written as DNA, the CDR3 is TGTGCCAGCACCCTCGAGGCTAGCGGGGGTAATGAGCAGTTCTTC.

The V and J genes are TRBV20-1 and TRBJ1-5; D is perhaps TRBD1 (5 bases). Looked up from germline, CDR1 is DFQATT and CDR2 is SNEGSKA (reference sequence). This CDR3 region has 17 residues. V lost 0 bases and J lost 2, with 17 bases in between. The CDR3 sequence is CSARDLWGGGGNQPQHF. Written as DNA, the CDR3 is TGCAGTGCTAGAGATCTCTGGGGGGGAGGTGGCAATCAGCCCCAGCATTTT.

This clonotype showed up many times. V gene TRBV29-1 combines with J gene TRBJ2-7, with 9 bases identical to TRBD1. The CDR3 extends over 15 amino acids. Trimming took 6 bases from V and 5 from J; bases not matched to a gene: 14. Germline loops: CDR1 SQVTM, CDR2 ANQGSEA. The CDR3 spells CSVDMKMDRGNEQYF. The DNA of the CDR3 is TGCAGCGTGGATATGAAGATGGACAGGGGAAACGAGCAGTACTTC.

This clonotype was observed a handful of times. This sequence joins TRBV18 and TRBJ2-1, with 13 bases fitting TRBD2. V lost 6 bases to trimming and J lost 3 bases; unmatched junction nucleotides: 8. The CDR3 spans 17 residues. Germline V CDR1 and CDR2: KGHSH, LQKENI. CDR3 amino acids: CASSQGLAGLVYNEQFF. The CDR3, as DNA: TGTGCCAGCTCCCAGGGACTAGCGGGACTGGTCTACAATGAGCAGTTCTTC.

This clonotype has a handful of counts. This chain links TRBV6-2 or TRBV6-3 with TRBJ2-6, with 9 positions matching TRBD2. The trim removed 7 bases at V and 0 bases at J, leaving 19 bases unmatched. Germline CDR1 MNHEY, CDR2 SVGEGT. There are 21 residues in the CDR3. This CDR3 reads CASTYLAGVVGKGSGANVLTF. The CDR3 DNA reads as TGTGCCAGCACCTATTTAGCGGGAGTCGTGGGGAAAGGCTCTGGGGCCAACGTCCTGACTTTC.

A word on this clonotype: At one end the junction does not follow the germline gene, possibly because of a read error. The rearrangement joins TRBV28 to TRBJ2-1; no reliable D call. The CDR3 has 13 amino acids. Germline CDR1 is MDHEN and CDR2 is SYDVKM. The CDR3 sequence is CASSDSPYNERFF. CDR3 DNA: TGTGCCAGCAGTGATAGCCCTTACAATGAGCGGTTCTTC.

This clonotype was recorded at least ten times. The rearrangement uses TRBV15 and TRBJ2-2; 8 nucleotides agree with TRBD1. V gave up 3 bases and J gave up 0 bases; unmatched junction bases: 3. The germline V gene encodes CDR1 LNHNV and CDR2 YYDKDF (reference sequence). The CDR3 has 16 amino acids. The CDR3 DNA is TGTGCCACCAGCAGGGGGACAGGTCCGAACACCGGGGAGCTGTTTTTT. This sequence encodes CATSRGTGPNTGELFF.

V is TRBV29-1 and J is TRBJ1-1, with 7 bases aligning to TRBD1. V shed 6 bases and J 5 bases; nucleotides not matched to a gene: 15. There are 15 residues in the CDR3. Germline CDR1 reads SQVTM; CDR2 reads ANQGSEA. CDR3 DNA: TGCAGCGTCCCCTCCCAGGGGGAGACCGGGACTGAAGCTTTCTTT. Its translation: CSVPSQGETGTEAFF.